The sequence of this T cell receptor beta chain was determined in a study of shared clonotypes between healthy human individuals. A remark on this clone: The sample has other DNA sequences that encode this CDR3 too.

Generated by immunoSEQ multiplex PCR, the TCRdb table keeps only in-frame clones and is missing some. The table has 2 million to 2.5 million clones, approximately 90% seen once. The split of CD4+ cells yielded CD45RA+ naive and CD45RA-negative memory subsets. The receptor was derived from a young man in good health. Some clones in this sample may be carry-over from other donors' samples. The specimen was naive CD4+ T cells from PBMCs. Subset denoted: CD45RA+ positively selected.

CDR3 nucleotides: TGTGCCAGCAGCCCCCGGACTAGCGGGAACTACGAGCAGTACTTC. Translation: CASSPRTSGNYEQYF. The chain uses TRBV9 and TRBJ2-7, with 12 positions matching TRBD2. V dropped 4 bases and J dropped 3; count of bases not matched to a gene: 5. The CDR3 is 15 residues long. From germline, CDR1 is SGDLS and CDR2 YYNGEE.